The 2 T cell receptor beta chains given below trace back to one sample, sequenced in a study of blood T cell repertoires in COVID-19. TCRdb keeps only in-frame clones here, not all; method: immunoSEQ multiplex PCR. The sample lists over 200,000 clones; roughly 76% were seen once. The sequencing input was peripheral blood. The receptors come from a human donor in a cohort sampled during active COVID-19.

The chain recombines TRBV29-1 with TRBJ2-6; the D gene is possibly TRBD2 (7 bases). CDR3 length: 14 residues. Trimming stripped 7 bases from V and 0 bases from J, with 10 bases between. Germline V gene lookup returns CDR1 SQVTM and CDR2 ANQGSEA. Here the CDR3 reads CSARGGSGANVLTF. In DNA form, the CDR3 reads TGCAGCGCTAGGGGGGGCTCTGGGGCCAACGTCCTGACTTTC.

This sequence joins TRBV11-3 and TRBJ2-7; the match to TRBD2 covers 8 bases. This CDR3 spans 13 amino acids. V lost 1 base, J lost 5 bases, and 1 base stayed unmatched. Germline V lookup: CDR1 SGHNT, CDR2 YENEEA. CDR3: CASSLAGGNEQYF. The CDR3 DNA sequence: TGTGCCAGCAGCTTAGCGGGAGGGAACGAGCAGTACTTC. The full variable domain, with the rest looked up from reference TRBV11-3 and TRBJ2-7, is EAGVVQSPRYKIIEKKQPVAFWCNPISGHNTLYWYLQNLGQGPELLIRYENEEAVDDSQLPKDRFSAERLKGVDSTLKIQPAELGDSAVYLCASSLAGGNEQYFGPGTRLTVT.